The rows below give T cell receptor beta chains drawn from one sample of a study of T cells in Graves' hyperthyroidism and ophthalmopathy. TCRdb passed the multiplex PCR reads through MiXCR, listing each CDR3 protein once. The profile shows about 620,000 distinct CDR3 sequences, roughly 17% of them singletons. Material: blood. These receptors were collected from a woman in her twenties or thirties with Graves' hyperthyroidism. CDR3s include the opening cysteine and the closing phenylalanine or tryptophan. The order of the fields is CDR3 length, D gene, V gene, J gene, clone size, CDR3 protein, CDR3 DNA. The D gene is left open where the match is weak. Clone size, where shown, is once, few, many, or a class for clones that have expanded.

CDR3 length: 14; D gene: TRBD1; V gene: TRBV5-1; J gene: TRBJ2-1; clone size: many; CDR3 protein: CASSPGQGGDEQFF; CDR3 DNA: TGCGCCAGCAGCCCGGGACAGGGAGGCGATGAGCAGTTCTTC
CDR3 length: 14; D gene: -; V gene: TRBV24-1; J gene: TRBJ1-2; clone size: few; CDR3 protein: CATSEGGHGYGYTF; CDR3 DNA: TGTGCCACCAGTGAAGGGGGGCACGGCTATGGCTACACCTTC
CDR3 length: 13; D gene: -; V gene: TRBV11-3; J gene: TRBJ1-1; clone size: many; CDR3 protein: CASSSRDGTEAFF; CDR3 DNA: TGTGCCAGCAGCTCCAGGGATGGCACTGAAGCTTTCTTT
CDR3 length: 13; D gene: -; V gene: TRBV27; J gene: TRBJ2-3; clone size: many; CDR3 protein: CASRDGSTDTQYF; CDR3 DNA: TGTGCCAGCCGGGACGGTAGCACAGATACGCAGTATTTT
CDR3 length: 17; D gene: -; V gene: TRBV28; J gene: TRBJ1-6; clone size: many; CDR3 protein: CASSLRSSRRLNSPLHF; CDR3 DNA: TGTGCCAGCAGTTTAAGATCGTCGCGACGGCTTAATTCACCCCTCCACTTT
CDR3 length: 15; D gene: TRBD2; V gene: TRBV2; J gene: TRBJ2-1; clone size: many; CDR3 protein: CASRPGLAGYNEQFF; CDR3 DNA: TGTGCCAGCAGGCCGGGACTAGCGGGCTACAATGAGCAGTTCTTC
CDR3 length: 13; D gene: -; V gene: TRBV3-1; J gene: TRBJ2-2; clone size: few; CDR3 protein: CASSQLFTGELFF; CDR3 DNA: TGTGCCAGCAGCCAATTGTTCACCGGGGAGCTGTTTTTT
CDR3 length: 13; D gene: -; V gene: TRBV6-2/TRBV6-3; J gene: TRBJ1-1; clone size: -; CDR3 protein: CASSYATPPKAFF; CDR3 DNA: TGTGCCAGCAGTTACGCGACTCCCCCTAAAGCTTTCTTT
CDR3 length: 14; D gene: -; V gene: TRBV12-3/TRBV12-4; J gene: TRBJ2-1; clone size: many; CDR3 protein: CASSPSRQDNEQFF; CDR3 DNA: TGTGCCAGCAGTCCATCAAGACAGGATAATGAGCAGTTCTTC
CDR3 length: 14; D gene: -; V gene: TRBV7-9; J gene: TRBJ1-1; clone size: -; CDR3 protein: CASSLKYGDYEAFF; CDR3 DNA: TGTGCCAGCAGCTTAAAATACGGGGATTATGAAGCTTTCTTT
CDR3 length: 14; D gene: -; V gene: TRBV20-1; J gene: TRBJ2-1; clone size: -; CDR3 protein: CSAGTASSYNEQFF; CDR3 DNA: TGCAGTGCTGGGACCGCCAGCTCCTACAATGAGCAGTTCTTC
CDR3 length: 15; D gene: -; V gene: TRBV2; J gene: TRBJ1-2; clone size: -; CDR3 protein: CASSERQVIFDGYTF; CDR3 DNA: TGTGCCAGCAGTGAAAGACAGGTGATATTTGATGGCTACACCTTC
CDR3 length: 15; D gene: TRBD2; V gene: TRBV4-1; J gene: TRBJ2-2; clone size: few; CDR3 protein: CASSQAGTSVGELFF; CDR3 DNA: TGCGCCAGCAGCCAGGCCGGGACTAGCGTCGGGGAGCTGTTTTTT
CDR3 length: 11; D gene: -; V gene: TRBV12-5; J gene: TRBJ2-3; clone size: -; CDR3 protein: CASGEGLKQYF; CDR3 DNA: TGTGCTAGTGGTGAGGGACTTAAACAGTATTTT
CDR3 length: 14; D gene: TRBD1; V gene: TRBV24-1; J gene: TRBJ1-2; clone size: -; CDR3 protein: CATSDLDRYYGYTF; CDR3 DNA: TGTGCCACCAGTGATCTGGACAGGTACTATGGCTACACCTTC
CDR3 length: 11; D gene: -; V gene: TRBV30; J gene: TRBJ2-1; clone size: many; CDR3 protein: CAWSYNNEQFF; CDR3 DNA: TGTGCCTGGAGTTACAACAATGAGCAGTTCTTC
CDR3 length: 13; D gene: -; V gene: TRBV12-3/TRBV12-4; J gene: TRBJ1-1; clone size: many; CDR3 protein: CASTLYENTEAFF; CDR3 DNA: TGTGCCAGCACTCTATACGAGAACACTGAAGCTTTCTTT
CDR3 length: 17; D gene: TRBD2; V gene: TRBV20-1; J gene: TRBJ2-7; clone size: many; CDR3 protein: CSARDRWRLAGSYEQYF; CDR3 DNA: TGCAGTGCTAGAGATCGGTGGCGACTAGCGGGTTCCTACGAGCAGTACTTC
CDR3 length: 13; D gene: TRBD1; V gene: TRBV6-2/TRBV6-3; J gene: TRBJ2-7; clone size: -; CDR3 protein: CASSYYRGYEQYF; CDR3 DNA: TGTGCCAGCAGTTACTACAGGGGGTACGAGCAGTACTTC
CDR3 length: 11; D gene: -; V gene: TRBV25-1; J gene: TRBJ1-2; clone size: -; CDR3 protein: CASRSGAGYTF; CDR3 DNA: TGTGCCAGCAGATCAGGGGCCGGCTACACCTTC
CDR3 length: 14; D gene: TRBD2; V gene: TRBV10-3; J gene: TRBJ2-1; clone size: -; CDR3 protein: CAISPGTSSNEQFF; CDR3 DNA: TGTGCCATCAGTCCCGGGACTAGCAGCAATGAGCAGTTCTTC
CDR3 length: 10; D gene: TRBD2; V gene: TRBV6-2/TRBV6-3; J gene: TRBJ2-7; clone size: -; CDR3 protein: CATTRGSQYF; CDR3 DNA: TGTGCCACCACGCGGGGGTCGCAGTACTTC
CDR3 length: 15; D gene: TRBD1; V gene: TRBV6-1; J gene: TRBJ1-1; clone size: many; CDR3 protein: CASSEGGTGGTEAFF; CDR3 DNA: TGTGCCAGCAGTGAAGGAGGGACAGGGGGCACTGAAGCTTTCTTT